This T cell receptor beta chain was sequenced for a study of T cells after yellow fever vaccination. V was shortened by 0 bases and J by 2 bases, with 10 bases between the two germline ends. The CDR3 sequence is 15 residues long. Germline V gene sequence: CDR1 MGHRA, CDR2 YSYEKL. A single record per CDR3 protein comes from TCRdb applying MiXCR to the 5' RACE reads. The table shows just over 300,000 distinct CDR3 sequences, with more than 3% occurring only once. The gene calls are TRBV4-1 and TRBJ2-5; D call uncertain. The material sequenced was PBMCs, taken on the day of the yellow fever booster vaccination. This sequence originates from a man between 18 and 29 years old who received the YFV17D yellow fever vaccine. CDR3 loop: CASSQDEDFQETQYF. CDR3 bases: TGCGCCAGCAGCCAAGATGAAGACTTTCAAGAGACCCAGTACTTC.